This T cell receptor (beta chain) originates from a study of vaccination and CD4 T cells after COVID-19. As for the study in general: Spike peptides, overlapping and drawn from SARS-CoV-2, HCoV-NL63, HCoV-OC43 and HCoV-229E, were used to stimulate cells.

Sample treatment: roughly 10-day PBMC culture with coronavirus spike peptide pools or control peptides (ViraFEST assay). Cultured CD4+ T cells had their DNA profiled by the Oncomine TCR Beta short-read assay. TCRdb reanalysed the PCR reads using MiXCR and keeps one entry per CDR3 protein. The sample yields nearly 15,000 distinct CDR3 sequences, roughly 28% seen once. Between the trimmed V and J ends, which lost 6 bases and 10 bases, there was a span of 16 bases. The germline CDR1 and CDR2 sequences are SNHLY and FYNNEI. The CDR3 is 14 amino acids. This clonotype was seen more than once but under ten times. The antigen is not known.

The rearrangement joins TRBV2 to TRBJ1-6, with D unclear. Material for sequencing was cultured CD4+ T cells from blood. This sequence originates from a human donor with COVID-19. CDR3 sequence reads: CASRVISARSPLHF. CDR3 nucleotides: TGTGCCAGCAGGGTTATTTCGGCACGCTCACCCCTCCACTTT.